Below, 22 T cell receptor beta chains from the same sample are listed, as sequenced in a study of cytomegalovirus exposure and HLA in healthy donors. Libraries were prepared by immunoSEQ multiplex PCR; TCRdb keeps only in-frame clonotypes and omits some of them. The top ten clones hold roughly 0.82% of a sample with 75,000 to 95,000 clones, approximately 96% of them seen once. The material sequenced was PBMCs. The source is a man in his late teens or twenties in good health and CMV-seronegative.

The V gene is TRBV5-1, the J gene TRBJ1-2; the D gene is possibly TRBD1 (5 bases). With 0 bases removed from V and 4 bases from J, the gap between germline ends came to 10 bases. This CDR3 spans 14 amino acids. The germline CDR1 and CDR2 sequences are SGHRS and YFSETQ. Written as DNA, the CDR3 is TGCGCCAGCAGCTTGGAAGGGGAAGGCTATGGCTACACCTTC. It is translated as CASSLEGEGYGYTF.

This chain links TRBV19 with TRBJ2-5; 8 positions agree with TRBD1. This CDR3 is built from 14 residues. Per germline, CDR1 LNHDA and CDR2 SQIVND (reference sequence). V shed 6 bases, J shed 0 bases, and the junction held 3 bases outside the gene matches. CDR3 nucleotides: TGTGCCAGTAGCGCGACAGGGGACCAAGAGACCCAGTACTTC. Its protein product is CASSATGDQETQYF.

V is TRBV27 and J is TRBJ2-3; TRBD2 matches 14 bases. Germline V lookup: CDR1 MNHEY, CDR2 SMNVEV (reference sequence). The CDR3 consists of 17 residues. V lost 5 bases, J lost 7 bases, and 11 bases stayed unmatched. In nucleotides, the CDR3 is TGTGCCAGCAGTCTGGGACTAGCGGGAGCAGGTCAGCATACGCAGTATTTT. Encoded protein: CASSLGLAGAGQHTQYF.

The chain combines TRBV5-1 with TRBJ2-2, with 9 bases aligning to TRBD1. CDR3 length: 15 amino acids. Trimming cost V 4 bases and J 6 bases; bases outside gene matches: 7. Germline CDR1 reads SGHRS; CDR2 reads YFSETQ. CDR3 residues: CASSAGTGSSGELFF. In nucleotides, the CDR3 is TGCGCCAGCAGCGCTGGGACAGGGTCTTCCGGGGAGCTGTTTTTT.

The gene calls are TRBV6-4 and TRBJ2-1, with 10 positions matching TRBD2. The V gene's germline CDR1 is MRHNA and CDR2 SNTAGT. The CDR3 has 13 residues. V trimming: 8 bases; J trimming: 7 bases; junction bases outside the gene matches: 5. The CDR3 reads CASAASGSNEQFF. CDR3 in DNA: TGTGCCAGCGCGGCTAGCGGGAGTAATGAGCAGTTCTTC.

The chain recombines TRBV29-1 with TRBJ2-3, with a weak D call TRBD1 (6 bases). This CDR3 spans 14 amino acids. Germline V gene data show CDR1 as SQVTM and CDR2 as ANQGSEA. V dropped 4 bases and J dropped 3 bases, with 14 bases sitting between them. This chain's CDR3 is CSVGGGGKTDTQYF. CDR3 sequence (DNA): TGCAGCGTTGGAGGGGGTGGGAAGACAGATACGCAGTATTTT.

CDR3 amino acids: CASSLVGRSTDTQYF. Here the CDR3 DNA reads TGTGCCAGCAGCTTGGTGGGGCGCAGCACAGATACGCAGTATTTT. The chain carries TRBV5-6 and TRBJ2-3; D might be TRBD1 (5 bases). Germline V CDR1 and CDR2: SGHDT, YYEEEE. The CDR3 runs to 15 residues. The V and J ends lost 0 bases and 0 bases respectively, with 8 bases between them.

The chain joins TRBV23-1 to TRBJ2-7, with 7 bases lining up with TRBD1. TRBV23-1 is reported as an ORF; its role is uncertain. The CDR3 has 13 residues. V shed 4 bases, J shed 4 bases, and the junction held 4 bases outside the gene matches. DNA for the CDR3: TGCGCCAGCAGTCCAAGGACAGGTTACGAGCAGTACGTC. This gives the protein CASSPRTGYEQYV.

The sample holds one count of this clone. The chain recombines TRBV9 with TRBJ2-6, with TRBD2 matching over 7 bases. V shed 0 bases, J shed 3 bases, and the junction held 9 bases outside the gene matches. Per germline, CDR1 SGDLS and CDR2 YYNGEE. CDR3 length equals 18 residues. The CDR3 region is CASSVGAGAVLGANVLTF. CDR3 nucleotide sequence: TGTGCCAGCAGCGTAGGTGCGGGAGCCGTCCTTGGGGCCAACGTCCTGACTTTC.

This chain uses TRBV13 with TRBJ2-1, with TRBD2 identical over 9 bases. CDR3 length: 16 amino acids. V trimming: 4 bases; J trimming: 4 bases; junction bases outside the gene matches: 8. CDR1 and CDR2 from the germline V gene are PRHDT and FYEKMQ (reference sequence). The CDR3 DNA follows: TGTGCCAGCAGCTCCACCCTAGCGGGGACGTACAATGAGCAGTTCTTC. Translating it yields CASSSTLAGTYNEQFF.

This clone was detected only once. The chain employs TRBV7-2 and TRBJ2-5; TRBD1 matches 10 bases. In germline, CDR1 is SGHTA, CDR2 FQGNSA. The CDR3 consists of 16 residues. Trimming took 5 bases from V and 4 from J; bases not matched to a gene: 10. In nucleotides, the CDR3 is TGTGCCAGCAGCCCGAGACGGGGACAGGGGCGAGAGACCCAGTACTTC. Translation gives CASSPRRGQGRETQYF. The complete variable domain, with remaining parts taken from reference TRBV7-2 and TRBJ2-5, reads GAGVSQSPSNKVTEKGKDVELRCDPISGHTALYWYRQSLGQGLEFLIYFQGNSAPDKSGLPSDRFSAERTGGSVSTLTIQRTQQEDSAVYLCASSPRRGQGRETQYFGPGTRLLVL.

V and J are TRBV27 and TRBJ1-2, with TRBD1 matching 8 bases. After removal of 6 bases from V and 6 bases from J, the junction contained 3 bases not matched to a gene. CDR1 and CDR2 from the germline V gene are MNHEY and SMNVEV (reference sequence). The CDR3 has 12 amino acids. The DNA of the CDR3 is TGTGCCAGCAGCGCAGGGGGCGATGGCTACACCTTC. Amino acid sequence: CASSAGGDGYTF.

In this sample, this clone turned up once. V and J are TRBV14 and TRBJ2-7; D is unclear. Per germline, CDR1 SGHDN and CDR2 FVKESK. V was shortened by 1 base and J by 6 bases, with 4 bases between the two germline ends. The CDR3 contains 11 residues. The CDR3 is CASSQGGEQYF. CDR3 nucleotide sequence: TGTGCCAGCAGCCAAGGAGGCGAGCAGTACTTC.

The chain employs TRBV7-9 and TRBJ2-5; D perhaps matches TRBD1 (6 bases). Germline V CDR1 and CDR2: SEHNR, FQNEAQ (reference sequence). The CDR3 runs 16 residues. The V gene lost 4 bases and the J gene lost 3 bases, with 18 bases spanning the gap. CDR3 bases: TGTGCCAGCAGCTCTAAGGGCCAGGGGACGGAAGAGACCCAGTACTTC. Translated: CASSSKGQGTEETQYF.

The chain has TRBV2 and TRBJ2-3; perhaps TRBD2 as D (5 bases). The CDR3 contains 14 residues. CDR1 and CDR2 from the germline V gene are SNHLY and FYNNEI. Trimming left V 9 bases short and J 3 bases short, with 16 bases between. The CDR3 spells CASLGLAETDTQYF. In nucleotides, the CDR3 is TGTGCCAGTCTTGGGCTAGCAGAAACAGATACGCAGTATTTT.

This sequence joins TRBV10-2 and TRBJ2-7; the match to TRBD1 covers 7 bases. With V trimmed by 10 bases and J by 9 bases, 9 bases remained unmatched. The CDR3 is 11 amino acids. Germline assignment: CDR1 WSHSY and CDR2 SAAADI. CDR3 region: CATQETGRQYV. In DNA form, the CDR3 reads TGCGCCACCCAAGAGACAGGGCGGCAGTACGTC.

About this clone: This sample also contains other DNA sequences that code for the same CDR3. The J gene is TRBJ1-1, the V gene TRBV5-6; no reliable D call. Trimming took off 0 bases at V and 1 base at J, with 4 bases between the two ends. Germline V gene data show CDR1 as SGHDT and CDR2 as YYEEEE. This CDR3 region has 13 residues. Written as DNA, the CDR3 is TGTGCCAGCAGCTTGGCCGGGAACACTGAAGCTTTCTTT. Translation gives CASSLAGNTEAFF.

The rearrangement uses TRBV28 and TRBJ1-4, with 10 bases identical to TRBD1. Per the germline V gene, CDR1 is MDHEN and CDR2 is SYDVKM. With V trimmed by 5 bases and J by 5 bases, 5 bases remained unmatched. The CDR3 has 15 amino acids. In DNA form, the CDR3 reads TGTGCCAGCAGTGGGACAGGGGAATGGAATGAAAAACTGTTTTTT. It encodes CASSGTGEWNEKLFF.

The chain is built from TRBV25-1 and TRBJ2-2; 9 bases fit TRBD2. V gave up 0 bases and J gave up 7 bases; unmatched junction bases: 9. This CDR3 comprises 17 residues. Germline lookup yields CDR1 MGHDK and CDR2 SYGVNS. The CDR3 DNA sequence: TGTGCCAGCAGTGAATACGACGGCGGACTAGCGTTCGGGGAGCTGTTTTTT. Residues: CASSEYDGGLAFGELFF.

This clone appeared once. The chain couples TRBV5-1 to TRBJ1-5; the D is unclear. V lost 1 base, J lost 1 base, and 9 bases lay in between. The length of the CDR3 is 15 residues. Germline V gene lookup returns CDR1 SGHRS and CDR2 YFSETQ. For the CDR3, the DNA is TGCGCCAGCAGCTTGCTAGGCTCCAGCAATCAGCCCCAGCATTTT. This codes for CASSLLGSSNQPQHF. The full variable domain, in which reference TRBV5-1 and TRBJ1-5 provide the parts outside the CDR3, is KAGVTQTPRYLIKTRGQQVTLSCSPISGHRSVSWYQQTPGQGLQFLFEYFSETQRNKGNFPGRFSGRQFSNSRSEMNVSTLELGDSALYLCASSLLGSSNQPQHFGDGTRLSIL.

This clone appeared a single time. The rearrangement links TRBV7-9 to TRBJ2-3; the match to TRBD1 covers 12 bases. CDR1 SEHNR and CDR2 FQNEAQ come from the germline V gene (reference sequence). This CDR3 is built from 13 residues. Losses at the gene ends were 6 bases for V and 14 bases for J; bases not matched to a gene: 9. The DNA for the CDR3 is TGTGCCAGCAGTTTCGGGGGACAGGGGGCGATGTATTTT. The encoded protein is CASSFGGQGAMYF.

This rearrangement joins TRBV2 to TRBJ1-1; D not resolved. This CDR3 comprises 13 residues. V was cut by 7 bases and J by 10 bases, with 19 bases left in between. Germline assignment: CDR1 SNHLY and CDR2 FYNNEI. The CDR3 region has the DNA TGTGCCAGCACCTGGGCCCTTCCTTTCGGAGCTTTCTTT. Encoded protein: CASTWALPFGAFF.